The clone carrying this TCR beta chain was detected a few times. TCRdb passed the 5' RACE reads through MiXCR, listing each CDR3 protein once. The repertoire holds around 250,000 distinct CDR3 sequences, around 17% seen once, with around 20% in the top ten. The data are from a study of T-cell memory formation after mild COVID-19. The CDR3 spans 15 residues. The V gene lost 0 bases and the J gene lost 5 bases, with 14 bases spanning the gap. Germline V CDR1 and CDR2: SGDLS, YYNGEE. Sequenced input: PBMCs or a T cell subset sorted from them (not recorded which). The origin of this receptor is a man aged 18 to 30 who had mild COVID-19 (a few samples of this study predate the infection). Cell type and time point are not known. The chain links TRBV9 to TRBJ1-2, with D hard to call. The CDR3 DNA sequence: TGTGCCAGCAGCGTAGATGGGCAGGCAGGTTATGGCTACACCTTC. Translation: CASSVDGQAGYGYTF.